A single sample is the source of the 20 T cell receptor beta chains below, sequenced in a study of blood T cell repertoires in COVID-19. TCRdb's copy holds only in-frame clones and misses some; the assay was immunoSEQ multiplex PCR. The table lists 100,000 or so clones, around 90% of them singletons. The specimen sequenced was peripheral blood. The receptors stem from a man between 65 and 85 years old with acute or convalescent COVID-19.

V gene TRBV18 combines with J gene TRBJ2-1; D remains ambiguous. The CDR3 length is 13 residues. CDR1 and CDR2 (germline): KGHSH, LQKENI. Trimming shortened V by 4 bases and J by 8 bases, and 12 bases separated the two germline ends. The CDR3 loop reads CASSLTLGDEQFF. The DNA for the CDR3 is TGTGCCAGCTCACTGACACTGGGCGATGAGCAGTTCTTC.

The chain recombines TRBV6-6 with TRBJ2-1, with 8 bases lining up with TRBD1. The V gene end was trimmed by 2 bases and the J gene end by 9 bases; junction bases not matched to a gene: 12. CDR1 and CDR2 (germline): MNHNY, SVGAGI (reference sequence). This CDR3 is 16 amino acids long. The CDR3 sequence is CASSYRGTGEVGEQFF. The CDR3 DNA is TGTGCCAGCAGTTACAGGGGGACAGGTGAGGTGGGTGAGCAGTTCTTC.

The genes are TRBV6-6 and TRBJ2-7, with 8 bases matching TRBD1. CDR3 length equals 14 residues. The J segment lost 2 bases and the V segment lost 5 bases, leaving 5 bases of the junction unmatched. CDR1 and CDR2 from the germline V gene are MNHNY and SVGAGI (reference sequence). In DNA form, the CDR3 reads TGTGCCAGCAGTGGACCGGGACAGGCCTACGAGCAGTACTTC. It yields the protein CASSGPGQAYEQYF.

V and J are TRBV29-1 and TRBJ2-7, with 9 positions matching TRBD1. The CDR3 has 15 residues. In germline, CDR1 is SQVTM, CDR2 ANQGSEA. The trim removed 1 base at V and 0 bases at J, leaving 4 bases unmatched. The CDR3 DNA follows: TGCAGCGTTGAAGTCGGGACAGGGAGCTCCTACGAGCAGTACTTC. Amino acids: CSVEVGTGSSYEQYF.

The rearrangement joins TRBV5-6 to TRBJ2-2; D unclear. Germline assignment: CDR1 SGHDT and CDR2 YYEEEE. The CDR3 is made up of 14 amino acids. Trimming took 0 bases from V and 3 from J, leaving 6 bases between them. The CDR3 DNA sequence: TGTGCCAGCAGCTTGGTTACAGACACCGGGGAGCTGTTTTTT. Its translation: CASSLVTDTGELFF. Looking up the rest from reference TRBV5-6 and TRBJ2-2 gives the full variable domain: DAGVTQSPTHLIKTRGQQVTLRCSPKSGHDTVSWYQQALGQGPQFIFQYYEEEERQRGNFPDRFSGHQFPNYSSELNVNALLLGDSALYLCASSLVTDTGELFFGEGSRLTVL.

J is TRBJ1-6 and V is TRBV30; D gene unclear. CDR1 and CDR2 (germline): GTSNPN, SVGIG (reference sequence). Between the trimmed V and J ends, which lost 3 bases and 7 bases, there was a span of 10 bases. The CDR3 length is 13 residues. The CDR3 is CAWRRAQNSPLHF. CDR3 DNA sequence: TGTGCCTGGAGGCGGGCGCAGAATTCACCCCTCCACTTT.

This chain links TRBV28 with TRBJ1-2; D not resolved. CDR3 length: 13 amino acids. Germline V gene data show CDR1 as MDHEN and CDR2 as SYDVKM. Trimming stripped 0 bases from V and 7 bases from J, with 9 bases between. CDR3 region: CASSLWIGLGYTF. CDR3 coding DNA: TGTGCCAGCAGTTTATGGATCGGTCTTGGCTACACCTTC.

The chain links TRBV4-1 to TRBJ2-1, with D possibly being TRBD1 (6 bases). The CDR3 runs 16 residues. V was trimmed by 0 bases and J by 0 bases, leaving 9 bases between them. CDR1 and CDR2 (germline): MGHRA, YSYEKL. The CDR3 reads CASSQERTASYNEQFF. The CDR3 region has the DNA TGCGCCAGCAGCCAAGAGAGGACAGCCTCCTACAATGAGCAGTTCTTC.

The chain joins TRBV7-3 to TRBJ2-5, with a possible D match to TRBD1 (7 bases). Germline-derived CDR1 and CDR2 are SGHTA and FQGTGA. V was clipped by 5 bases and J by 5 bases, with 15 bases between them. The CDR3 spans 14 residues. The CDR3 loop is CASSAQGGPETQYF. CDR3 in DNA: TGTGCCAGCAGCGCCCAGGGGGGCCCGGAGACCCAGTACTTC.

This chain joins TRBV24-1 and TRBJ2-2; 9 bases are shared with TRBD1. V lost 8 bases and J lost 6; bases outside the gene matches: 6. CDR3 size: 14 residues. The germline V gene has CDR1 KGHDR and CDR2 SFDVKD. Written as DNA, the CDR3 is TGTGCCACCAAGAAGGACAGGGGCCCCGGGGAGCTGTTTTTT. Translation: CATKKDRGPGELFF.

The chain carries TRBV5-1 and TRBJ2-7; TRBD1 is a possible D gene (6 bases). Germline assignment: CDR1 SGHRS and CDR2 YFSETQ. Trimming left V 4 bases short and J 2 bases short, with 13 bases between. The CDR3 consists of 14 residues. CDR3 loop: CASSPGHLTYEQYF. Written as DNA, the CDR3 is TGCGCCAGCAGCCCGGGACACCTAACCTACGAGCAGTACTTC. The whole variable domain, filled in from reference TRBV5-1 and TRBJ2-7, reads KAGVTQTPRYLIKTRGQQVTLSCSPISGHRSVSWYQQTPGQGLQFLFEYFSETQRNKGNFPGRFSGRQFSNSRSEMNVSTLELGDSALYLCASSPGHLTYEQYFGPGTRLTVT.

Comment on this clone: Other DNA sequences in the sample encode the same CDR3. The V gene is TRBV6-1, the J gene TRBJ1-1; 7 bases align to TRBD1. The CDR3 contains 13 residues. Losses at the gene ends were 3 bases for V and 4 bases for J; bases not matched to a gene: 2. CDR1 is MNHNS and CDR2 is SASEGT in the germline V gene. CDR3 in amino acids: CASSERQGTEAFF. Here the CDR3 DNA reads TGTGCCAGCAGTGAGAGACAGGGCACTGAAGCTTTCTTT.

The V gene is TRBV11-2, the J gene TRBJ1-1; 7 positions agree with TRBD1. Trimming took 0 bases from V and 8 from J; bases not matched to a gene: 6. Per germline, CDR1 SGHAT and CDR2 FQNNGV. The CDR3 totals 14 residues. In nucleotides, the CDR3 is TGTGCCAGCAGCTTAGATCTCCGGGGACAGGAAGCTTTCTTT. Amino acids: CASSLDLRGQEAFF.

The chain employs TRBV18 and TRBJ1-1; D possibly corresponds to TRBD1 (5 bases). V was trimmed by 6 bases and J by 1 base, leaving 15 bases between them. The length of the CDR3 is 15 residues. Germline lookup yields CDR1 KGHSH and CDR2 LQKENI. CDR3 in DNA: TGTGCCAGCTCGCTACAGACAGCATCGAACACTGAAGCTTTCTTT. This translates into CASSLQTASNTEAFF.

J is TRBJ2-7 and V is TRBV2, with 11 bases matching TRBD2. The V gene's germline CDR1 is SNHLY and CDR2 FYNNEI. J gave up 2 bases and V 4 bases, and 7 bases lay outside the gene matches. The CDR3 spans 16 residues. The CDR3 reads CASSGGLAVPAYEQYF. In nucleotides, the CDR3 is TGTGCCAGCAGTGGGGGACTAGCGGTTCCTGCCTACGAGCAGTACTTC.

This CDR3 reads CASSYGWRLNTEAFF. The CDR3, as DNA: TGTGCCAGCAGTTACGGGTGGCGGTTGAACACTGAAGCTTTCTTT. V gene TRBV6-5 combines with J gene TRBJ1-1; D not resolved. Germline V gene lookup returns CDR1 MNHEY and CDR2 SVGAGI. The CDR3 is 15 residues long. Trimming left V 2 bases short and J 0 bases short, with 10 bases between.

This clone was seen a handful of times. This chain connects TRBV19 to TRBJ1-4; weak D call: TRBD1 (5 bases). The CDR3 length is 14 residues. Trimming shortened V by 6 bases and J by 5 bases, and 13 bases separated the two germline ends. Per the germline V gene, CDR1 is LNHDA and CDR2 is SQIVND (reference sequence). CDR3 amino acids: CASSSGQMNEKLFF. The CDR3 nucleotides read TGTGCCAGTAGCTCAGGGCAGATGAATGAAAAACTGTTTTTT.

This rearrangement joins TRBV6-5 to TRBJ1-2; a possible D gene is TRBD1 (6 bases). V was cut by 7 bases and J by 0 bases, with 15 bases left in between. The germline CDR1 and CDR2 sequences are MNHEY and SVGAGI. CDR3 size: 15 residues. Here the CDR3 reads CASIGMTGTNYGYTF. The CDR3 DNA reads as TGTGCCAGCATCGGGATGACAGGCACTAACTATGGCTACACCTTC.

The chain uses TRBV9 and TRBJ2-3; maybe TRBD2 (6 bases). V was clipped by 3 bases and J by 4 bases, with 15 bases between them. Germline assignment: CDR1 SGDLS and CDR2 YYNGEE. This CDR3 region has 15 residues. CDR3 sequence (DNA): TGTGCCAGCAGCGAAAGACTAGTCCTGCCAGATACGCAGTATTTT. This encodes CASSERLVLPDTQYF.

The rearrangement uses TRBV7-2 and TRBJ1-1; D may be TRBD1 (6 bases). Germline CDR1 and CDR2: SGHTA and FQGNSA. CDR3 length: 12 amino acids. V lost 3 bases and J 9 bases, leaving 11 bases between the germline ends. CDR3 in DNA: TGTGCCAGCAGCTTGGGCAGGGACAAAGCTTTCTTT. Translating gives CASSLGRDKAFF.